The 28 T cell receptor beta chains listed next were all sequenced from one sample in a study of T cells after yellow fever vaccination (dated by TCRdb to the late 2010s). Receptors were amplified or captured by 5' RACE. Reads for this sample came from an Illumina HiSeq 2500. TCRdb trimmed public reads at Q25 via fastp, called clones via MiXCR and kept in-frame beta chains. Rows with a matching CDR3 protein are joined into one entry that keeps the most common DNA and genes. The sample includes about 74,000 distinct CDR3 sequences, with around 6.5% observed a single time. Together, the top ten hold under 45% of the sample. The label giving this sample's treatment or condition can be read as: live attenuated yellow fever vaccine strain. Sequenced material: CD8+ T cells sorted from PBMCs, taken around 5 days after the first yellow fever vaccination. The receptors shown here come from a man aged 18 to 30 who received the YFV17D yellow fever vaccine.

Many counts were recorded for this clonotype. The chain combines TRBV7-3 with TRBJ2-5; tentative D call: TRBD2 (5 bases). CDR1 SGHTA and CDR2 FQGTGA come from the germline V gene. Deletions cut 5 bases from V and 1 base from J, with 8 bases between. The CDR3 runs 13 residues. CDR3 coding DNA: TGTGCCAGCAGCCCCCGGGGCCAAGAGACCCAGTACTTC. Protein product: CASSPRGQETQYF.

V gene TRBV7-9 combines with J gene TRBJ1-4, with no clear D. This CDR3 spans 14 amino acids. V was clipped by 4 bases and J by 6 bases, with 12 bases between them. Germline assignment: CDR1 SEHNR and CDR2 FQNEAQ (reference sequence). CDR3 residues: CASSSVEPYEKLFF. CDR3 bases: TGTGCCAGCAGCTCGGTAGAGCCATATGAAAAACTGTTTTTT.

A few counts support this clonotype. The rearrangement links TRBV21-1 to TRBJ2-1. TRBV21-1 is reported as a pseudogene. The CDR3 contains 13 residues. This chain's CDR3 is CASGRYSYNEQFF. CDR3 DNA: TGTGCCAGCGGACGGTACTCCTACAATGAGCAGTTCTTC.

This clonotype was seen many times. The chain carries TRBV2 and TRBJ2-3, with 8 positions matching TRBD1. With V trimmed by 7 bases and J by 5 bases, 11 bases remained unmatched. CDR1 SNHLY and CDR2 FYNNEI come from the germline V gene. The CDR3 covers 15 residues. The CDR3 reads CASTELGQGVDTQYF. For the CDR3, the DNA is TGTGCCAGCACCGAACTTGGACAGGGCGTAGATACGCAGTATTTT.

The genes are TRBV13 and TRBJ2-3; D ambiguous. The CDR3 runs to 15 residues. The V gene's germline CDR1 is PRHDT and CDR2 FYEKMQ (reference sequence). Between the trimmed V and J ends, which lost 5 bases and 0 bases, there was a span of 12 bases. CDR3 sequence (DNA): TGTGCCAGCAGCCTTAGAAGTACTAGCACAGATACGCAGTATTTT. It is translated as CASSLRSTSTDTQYF.

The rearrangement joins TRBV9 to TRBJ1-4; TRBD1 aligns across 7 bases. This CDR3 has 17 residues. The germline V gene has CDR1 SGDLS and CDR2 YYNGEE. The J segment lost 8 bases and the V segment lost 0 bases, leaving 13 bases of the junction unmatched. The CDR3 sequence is CASSVEGGQVGREKLFF. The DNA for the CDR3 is TGTGCCAGCAGCGTAGAAGGAGGACAGGTCGGTCGCGAAAAACTGTTTTTT.

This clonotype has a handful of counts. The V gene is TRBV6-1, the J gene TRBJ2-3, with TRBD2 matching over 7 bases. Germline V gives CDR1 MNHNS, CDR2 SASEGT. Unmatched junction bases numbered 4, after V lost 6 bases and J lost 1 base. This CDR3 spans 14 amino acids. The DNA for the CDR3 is TGTGCCAGCAGATTGGGGAGGGGCACAGATACGCAGTATTTT. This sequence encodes CASRLGRGTDTQYF.

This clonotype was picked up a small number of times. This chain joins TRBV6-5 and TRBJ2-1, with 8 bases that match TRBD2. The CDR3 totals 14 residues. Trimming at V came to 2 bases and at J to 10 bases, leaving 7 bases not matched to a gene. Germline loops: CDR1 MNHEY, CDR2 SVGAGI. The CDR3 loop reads CASSYIPGGREQFF. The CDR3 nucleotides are TGTGCCAGCAGTTACATTCCGGGGGGGCGGGAGCAGTTCTTC.

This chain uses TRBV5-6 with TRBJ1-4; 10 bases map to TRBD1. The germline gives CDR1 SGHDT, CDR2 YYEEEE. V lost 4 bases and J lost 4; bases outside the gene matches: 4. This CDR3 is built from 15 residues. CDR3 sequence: CASSPGQGLNEKLFF. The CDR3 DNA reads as TGTGCCAGCAGCCCGGGACAGGGGCTTAATGAAAAACTGTTTTTT.

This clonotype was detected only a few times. CDR3 nucleotides: TGTGCCAGCAGCTTAGCCTGGACCGGAGGACACGAGCAGTACGTC. As protein: CASSLAWTGGHEQYV. The chain couples TRBV7-8 to TRBJ2-7; D possibly corresponds to TRBD2 (5 bases). Trimming took 0 bases from V and 5 from J, leaving 14 bases between them. Germline V gene sequence: CDR1 SGHVS, CDR2 FQNEAQ. This CDR3 has 15 residues.

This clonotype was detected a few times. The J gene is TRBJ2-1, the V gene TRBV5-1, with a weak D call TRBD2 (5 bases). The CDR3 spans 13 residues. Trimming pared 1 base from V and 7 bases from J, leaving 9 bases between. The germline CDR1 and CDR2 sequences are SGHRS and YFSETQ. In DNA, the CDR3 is TGCGCCAGCAGCTTGACTAGTTTTAATGAGCAGTTCTTC. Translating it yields CASSLTSFNEQFF.

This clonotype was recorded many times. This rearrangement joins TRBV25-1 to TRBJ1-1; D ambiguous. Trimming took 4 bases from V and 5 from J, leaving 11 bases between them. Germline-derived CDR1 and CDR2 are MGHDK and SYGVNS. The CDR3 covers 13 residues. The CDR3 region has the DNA TGTGCCAGCAGTGTCGGGTCCGGGACTGAAGCTTTCTTT. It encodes CASSVGSGTEAFF. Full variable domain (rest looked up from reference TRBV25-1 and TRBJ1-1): EADIYQTPRYLVIGTGKKITLECSQTMGHDKMYWYQQDPGMELHLIHYSYGVNSTEKGDLSSESTVSRIRTEHFPLTLESARPSHTSQYLCASSVGSGTEAFFGQGTRLTVV.

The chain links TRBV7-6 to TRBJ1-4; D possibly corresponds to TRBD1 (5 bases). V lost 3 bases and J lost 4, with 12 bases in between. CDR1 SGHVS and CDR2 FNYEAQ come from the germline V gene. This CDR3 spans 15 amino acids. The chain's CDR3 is CASSLGRGLNEKLFF. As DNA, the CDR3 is TGTGCCAGCAGCTTGGGGAGGGGCCTTAATGAAAAACTGTTTTTT.

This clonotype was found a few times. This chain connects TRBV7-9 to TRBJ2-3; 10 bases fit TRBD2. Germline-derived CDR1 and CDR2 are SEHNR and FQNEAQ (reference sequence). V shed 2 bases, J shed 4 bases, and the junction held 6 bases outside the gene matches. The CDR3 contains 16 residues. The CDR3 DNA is TGTGCCAGCAGCTTACAGCGGGGGGGCGTCGCAGATACGCAGTATTTT. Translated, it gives CASSLQRGGVADTQYF.

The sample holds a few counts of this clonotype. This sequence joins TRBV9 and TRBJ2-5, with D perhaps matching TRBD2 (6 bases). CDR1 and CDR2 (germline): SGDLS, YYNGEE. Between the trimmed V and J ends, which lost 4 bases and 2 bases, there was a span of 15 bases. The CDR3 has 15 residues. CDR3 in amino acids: CASSPFAGTQETQYF. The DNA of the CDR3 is TGTGCCAGCAGCCCTTTTGCGGGGACGCAAGAGACCCAGTACTTC.

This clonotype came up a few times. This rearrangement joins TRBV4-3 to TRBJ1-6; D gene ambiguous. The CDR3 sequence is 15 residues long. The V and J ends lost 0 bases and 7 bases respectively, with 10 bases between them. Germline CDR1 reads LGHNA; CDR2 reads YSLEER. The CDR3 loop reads CASSQDTAQNSPLHF. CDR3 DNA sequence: TGCGCCAGCAGCCAAGATACGGCACAAAATTCACCCCTCCACTTT.

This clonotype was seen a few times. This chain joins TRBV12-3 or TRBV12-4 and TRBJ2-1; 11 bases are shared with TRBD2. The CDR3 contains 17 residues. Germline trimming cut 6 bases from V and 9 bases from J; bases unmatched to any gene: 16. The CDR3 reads CASRSPLGLAAQSEQFF. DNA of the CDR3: TGTGCCAGCAGATCGCCCCTGGGACTAGCGGCCCAGAGTGAGCAGTTCTTC.

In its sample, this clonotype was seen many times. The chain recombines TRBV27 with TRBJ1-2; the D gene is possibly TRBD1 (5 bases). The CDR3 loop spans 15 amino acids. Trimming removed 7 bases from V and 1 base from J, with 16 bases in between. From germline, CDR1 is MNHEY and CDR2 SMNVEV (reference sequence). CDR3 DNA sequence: TGTGCCAGCACCCCCACAGGAGGGAGTAACTATGGCTACACCTTC. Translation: CASTPTGGSNYGYTF.

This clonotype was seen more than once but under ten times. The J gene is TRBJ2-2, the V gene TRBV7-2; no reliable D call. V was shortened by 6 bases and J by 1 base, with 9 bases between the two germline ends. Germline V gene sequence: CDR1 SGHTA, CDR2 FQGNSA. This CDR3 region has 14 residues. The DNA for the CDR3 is TGTGCCAGCAGGCCTCAGGAGAACACCGGGGAGCTGTTTTTT. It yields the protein CASRPQENTGELFF.

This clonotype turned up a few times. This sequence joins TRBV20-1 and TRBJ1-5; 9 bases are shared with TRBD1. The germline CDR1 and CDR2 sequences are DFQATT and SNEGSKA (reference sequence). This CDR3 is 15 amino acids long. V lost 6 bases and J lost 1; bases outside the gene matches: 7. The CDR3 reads CSAIRDRESNQPQHF. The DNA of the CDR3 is TGCAGTGCCATCCGGGACAGGGAGAGCAATCAGCCCCAGCATTTT.

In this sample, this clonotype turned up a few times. The CDR3 sequence is CASSPSTGGKYEKLFF. CDR3 DNA: TGTGCCAGCAGCCCGTCGACAGGAGGGAAGTATGAAAAACTGTTTTTT. The chain carries TRBV7-9 and TRBJ1-4; D may be TRBD1 (6 bases). Germline CDR1 is SEHNR and CDR2 is FQNEAQ (reference sequence). CDR3 length: 16 amino acids. V was trimmed by 5 bases and J by 6 bases, leaving 19 bases between them.

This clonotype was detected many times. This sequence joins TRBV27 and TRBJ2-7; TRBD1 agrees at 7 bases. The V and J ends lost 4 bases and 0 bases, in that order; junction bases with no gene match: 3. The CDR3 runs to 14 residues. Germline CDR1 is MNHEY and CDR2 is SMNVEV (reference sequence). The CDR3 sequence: CASSSTGSSYEQYV. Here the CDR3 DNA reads TGTGCCAGCAGTTCGACAGGGAGCTCCTACGAGCAGTACGTC.

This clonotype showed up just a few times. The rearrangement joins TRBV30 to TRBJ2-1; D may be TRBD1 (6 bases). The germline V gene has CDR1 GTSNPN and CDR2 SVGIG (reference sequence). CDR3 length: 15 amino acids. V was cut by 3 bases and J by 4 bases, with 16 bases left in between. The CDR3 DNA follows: TGTGCCTGGAGACCGAGGACAGATAATTACAATGAGCAGTTCTTC. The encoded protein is CAWRPRTDNYNEQFF. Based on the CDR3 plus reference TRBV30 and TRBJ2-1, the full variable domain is SQTIHQWPATLVQPVGSPLSLECTVEGTSNPNLYWYRQAAGRGLQLLFYSVGIGQISSEVPQNLSASRPQDRQFILSSKKLLLSDSGFYLCAWRPRTDNYNEQFFGPGTRLTVL.

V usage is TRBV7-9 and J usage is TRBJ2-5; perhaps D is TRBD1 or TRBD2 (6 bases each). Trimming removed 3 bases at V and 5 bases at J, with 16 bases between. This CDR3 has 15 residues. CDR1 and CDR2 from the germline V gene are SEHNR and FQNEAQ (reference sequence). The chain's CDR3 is CASSFLLVGGETQYF. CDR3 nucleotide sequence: TGTGCCAGCAGCTTCCTACTAGTAGGGGGGGAGACCCAGTACTTC.

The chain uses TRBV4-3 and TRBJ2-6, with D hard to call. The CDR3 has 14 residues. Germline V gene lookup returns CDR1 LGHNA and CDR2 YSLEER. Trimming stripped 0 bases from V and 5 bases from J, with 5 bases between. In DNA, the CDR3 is TGCGCCAGCAGCCAAGAGCTCCGGGCCAACGTCCTGACTTTC. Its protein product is CASSQELRANVLTF.

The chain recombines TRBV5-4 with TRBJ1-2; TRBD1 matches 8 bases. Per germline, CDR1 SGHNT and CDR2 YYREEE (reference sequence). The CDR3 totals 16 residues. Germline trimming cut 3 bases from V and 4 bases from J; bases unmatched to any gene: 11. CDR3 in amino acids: CASSSPRDRLTYGYTF. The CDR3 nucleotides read TGTGCCAGCAGCTCTCCTCGGGACAGGCTAACCTATGGCTACACCTTC.

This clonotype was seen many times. The CDR3 is CASSLAGGSYQETQYF. CDR3 bases: TGTGCCAGCAGCTTAGCGGGGGGCTCGTACCAAGAGACCCAGTACTTC. The chain links TRBV7-2 to TRBJ2-5; D possibly uses TRBD1 or TRBD2 (6 bases each). The V end lost 0 bases, the J end lost 0 bases, and 11 bases lay between the germline ends. Germline values: CDR1 SGHTA, CDR2 FQGNSA. The CDR3 loop spans 16 amino acids.

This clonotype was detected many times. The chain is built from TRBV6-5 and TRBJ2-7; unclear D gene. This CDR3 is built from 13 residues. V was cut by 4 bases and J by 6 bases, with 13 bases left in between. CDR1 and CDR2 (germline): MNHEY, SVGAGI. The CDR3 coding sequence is TGTGCCAGCAGTTGGCGCGAAGGATCCGAGCAGTACTTC. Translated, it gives CASSWREGSEQYF.